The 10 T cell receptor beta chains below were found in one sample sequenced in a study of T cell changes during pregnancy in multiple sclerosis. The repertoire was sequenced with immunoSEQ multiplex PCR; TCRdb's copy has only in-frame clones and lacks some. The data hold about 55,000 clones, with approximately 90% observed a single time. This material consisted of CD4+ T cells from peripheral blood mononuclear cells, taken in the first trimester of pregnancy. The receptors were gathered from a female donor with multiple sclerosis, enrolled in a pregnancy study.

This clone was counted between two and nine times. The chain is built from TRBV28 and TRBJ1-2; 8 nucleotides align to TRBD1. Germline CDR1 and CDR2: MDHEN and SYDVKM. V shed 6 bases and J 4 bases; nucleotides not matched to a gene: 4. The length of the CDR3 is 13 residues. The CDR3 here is CASRDRAFYGYTF. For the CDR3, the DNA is TGTGCCAGCAGGGACAGGGCATTCTATGGCTACACCTTC.

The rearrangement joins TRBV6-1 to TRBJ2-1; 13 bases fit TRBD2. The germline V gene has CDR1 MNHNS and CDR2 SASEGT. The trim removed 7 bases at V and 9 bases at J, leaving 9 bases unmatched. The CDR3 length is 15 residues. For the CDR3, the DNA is TGTGCCAGCAAGAGGACTAGCGGGAGAGTAAGTGAGCAGTTCTTC. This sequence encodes CASKRTSGRVSEQFF.

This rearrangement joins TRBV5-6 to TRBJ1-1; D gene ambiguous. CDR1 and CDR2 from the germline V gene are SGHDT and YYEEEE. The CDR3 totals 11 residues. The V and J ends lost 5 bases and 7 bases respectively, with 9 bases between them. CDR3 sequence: CASSTIYEAFF. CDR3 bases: TGTGCCAGCAGTACAATATATGAAGCTTTCTTT.

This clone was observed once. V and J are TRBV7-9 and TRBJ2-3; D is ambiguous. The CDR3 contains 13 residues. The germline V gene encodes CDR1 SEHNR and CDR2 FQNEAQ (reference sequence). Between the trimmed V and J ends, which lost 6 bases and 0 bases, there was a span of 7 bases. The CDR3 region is CASSPTSTDTQYF. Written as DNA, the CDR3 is TGTGCCAGCAGTCCAACTAGCACAGATACGCAGTATTTT.

The CDR3 region has the DNA TGTGCCAGCAGCGTAGGAACAGTAGACTACGAGCAGTACTTC. This codes for CASSVGTVDYEQYF. The chain recombines TRBV9 with TRBJ2-7, with no clear D. The CDR3 sequence is 14 residues long. The germline CDR1 and CDR2 sequences are SGDLS and YYNGEE. V lost 0 bases, J lost 3 bases, and 10 bases lay in between.

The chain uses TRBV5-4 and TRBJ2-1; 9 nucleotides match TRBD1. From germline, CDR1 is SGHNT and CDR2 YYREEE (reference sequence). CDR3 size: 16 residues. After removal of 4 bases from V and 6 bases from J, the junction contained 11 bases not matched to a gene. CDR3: CASSPTGQGFFNEQFF. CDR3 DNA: TGTGCCAGCAGCCCTACCGGACAGGGGTTTTTCAATGAGCAGTTCTTC.

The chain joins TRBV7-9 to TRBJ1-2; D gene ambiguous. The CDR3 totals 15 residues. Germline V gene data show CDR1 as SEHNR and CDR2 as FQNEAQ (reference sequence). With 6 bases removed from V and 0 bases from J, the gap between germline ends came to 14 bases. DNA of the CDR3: TGTGCCAGCAGTTCAGACACATGGACTAACTATGGCTACACCTTC. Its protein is CASSSDTWTNYGYTF.

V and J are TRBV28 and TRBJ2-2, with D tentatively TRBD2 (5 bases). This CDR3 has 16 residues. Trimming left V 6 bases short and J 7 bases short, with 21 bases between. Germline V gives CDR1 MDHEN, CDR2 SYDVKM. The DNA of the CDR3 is TGTGCCAGCAGCCTATCCCGAGGGTCTGGTGTCGGGGAGCTGTTTTTT. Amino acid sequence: CASSLSRGSGVGELFF.

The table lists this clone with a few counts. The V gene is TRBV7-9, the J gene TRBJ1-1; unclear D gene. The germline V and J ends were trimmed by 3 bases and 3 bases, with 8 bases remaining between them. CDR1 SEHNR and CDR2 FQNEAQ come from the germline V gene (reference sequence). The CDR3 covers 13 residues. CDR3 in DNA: TGTGCCAGCAGCTTGACGGGGTACACTGAAGCTTTCTTT. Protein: CASSLTGYTEAFF.

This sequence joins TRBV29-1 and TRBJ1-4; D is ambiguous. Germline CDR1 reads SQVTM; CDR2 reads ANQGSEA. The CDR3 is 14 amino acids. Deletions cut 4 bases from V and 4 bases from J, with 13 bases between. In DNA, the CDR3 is TGCAGCGTTGTAGAGGGAACTAGTAATGAAAAACTGTTTTTT. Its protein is CSVVEGTSNEKLFF.